The present T cell receptor beta chain was sequenced within a study of T cell changes during pregnancy in multiple sclerosis. The protocol was immunoSEQ multiplex PCR, while the TCRdb copy is restricted to in-frame clones and leaves out a portion. The sample shows roughly 60,000 clones, about 87% of them seen only once. The V and J ends lost 0 bases and 7 bases, in that order; junction bases with no gene match: 10. The germline gives CDR1 SGHNT, CDR2 YYREEE (reference sequence). CDR3 size: 16 residues. The TCR originated in a female donor with multiple sclerosis, enrolled in a pregnancy study. Sequenced here: CD4+ T cells from peripheral blood mononuclear cells, sampled in the first trimester of pregnancy. This rearrangement joins TRBV5-4 to TRBJ2-5; 9 bases map to TRBD2. The CDR3 bases are TGTGCCAGCAGCTTGGGAGCTAGCGGGGAAGTTGGGACCCAGTACTTC. It codes for CASSLGASGEVGTQYF.